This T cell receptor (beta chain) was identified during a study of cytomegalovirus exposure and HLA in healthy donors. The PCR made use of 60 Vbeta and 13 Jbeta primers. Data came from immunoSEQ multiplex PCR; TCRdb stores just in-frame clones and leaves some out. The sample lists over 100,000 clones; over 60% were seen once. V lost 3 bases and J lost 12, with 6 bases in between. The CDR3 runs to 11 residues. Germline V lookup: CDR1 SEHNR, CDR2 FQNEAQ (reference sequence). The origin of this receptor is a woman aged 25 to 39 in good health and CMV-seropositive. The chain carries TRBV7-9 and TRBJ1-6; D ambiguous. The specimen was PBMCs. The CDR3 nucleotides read TGTGCCAGCAGCTTCGGTCAACCCCTCCACTTT. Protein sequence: CASSFGQPLHF.